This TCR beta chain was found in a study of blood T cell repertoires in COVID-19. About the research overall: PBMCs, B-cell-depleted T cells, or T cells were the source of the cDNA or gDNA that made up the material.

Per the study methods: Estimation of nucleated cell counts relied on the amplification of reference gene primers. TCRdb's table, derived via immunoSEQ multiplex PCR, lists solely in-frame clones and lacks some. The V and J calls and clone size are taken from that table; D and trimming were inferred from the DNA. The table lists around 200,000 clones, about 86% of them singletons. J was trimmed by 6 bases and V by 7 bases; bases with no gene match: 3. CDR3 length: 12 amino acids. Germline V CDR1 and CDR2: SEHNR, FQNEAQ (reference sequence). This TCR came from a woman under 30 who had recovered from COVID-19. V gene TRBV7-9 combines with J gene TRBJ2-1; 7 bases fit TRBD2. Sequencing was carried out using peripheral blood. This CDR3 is CASTGTINEQFF. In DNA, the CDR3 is TGTGCCAGCACCGGGACTATCAATGAGCAGTTCTTC.